The clone carrying this T cell receptor (beta chain) has only one observation. Sequencing was performed with immunoSEQ multiplex PCR; in TCRdb, only in-frame clones are kept and a portion is missing. The data show 140,000 or so clones, about 90% seen once. The entry originates in a study of T cell responses to AZD1222 COVID-19 vaccine. Looked up from germline, CDR1 is LGHDT and CDR2 is YNNKEL (reference sequence). V was pared by 4 bases and J by 6 bases, with 12 bases of the junction left unmatched. This CDR3 spans 15 amino acids. The sequenced sample was peripheral blood, obtained on day 0 of AZD1222 vaccination. This clonotype was sampled from an adult in good health. The chain employs TRBV3-1 (or the pseudogene TRBV3-2) and TRBJ2-7; 7 bases match TRBD2. The CDR3 here is CASSPGIAGAREQYF. The DNA for the CDR3 is TGTGCCAGCAGCCCCGGAATCGCGGGAGCTCGCGAGCAGTACTTC.